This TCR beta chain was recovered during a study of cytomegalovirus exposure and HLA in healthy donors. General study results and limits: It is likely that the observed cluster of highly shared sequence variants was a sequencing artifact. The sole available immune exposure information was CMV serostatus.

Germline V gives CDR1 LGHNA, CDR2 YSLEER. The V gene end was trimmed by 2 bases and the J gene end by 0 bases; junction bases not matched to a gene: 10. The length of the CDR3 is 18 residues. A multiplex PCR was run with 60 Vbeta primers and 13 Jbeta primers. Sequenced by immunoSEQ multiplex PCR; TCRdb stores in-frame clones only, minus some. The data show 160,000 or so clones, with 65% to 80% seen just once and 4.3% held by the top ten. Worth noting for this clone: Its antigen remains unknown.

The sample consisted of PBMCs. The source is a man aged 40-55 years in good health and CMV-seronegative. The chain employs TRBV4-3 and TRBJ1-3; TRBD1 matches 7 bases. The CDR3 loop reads CASSQTGTALLSGNTIYF. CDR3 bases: TGCGCCAGCAGCCAAACCGGGACAGCTCTTCTCTCTGGAAACACCATATATTTT.